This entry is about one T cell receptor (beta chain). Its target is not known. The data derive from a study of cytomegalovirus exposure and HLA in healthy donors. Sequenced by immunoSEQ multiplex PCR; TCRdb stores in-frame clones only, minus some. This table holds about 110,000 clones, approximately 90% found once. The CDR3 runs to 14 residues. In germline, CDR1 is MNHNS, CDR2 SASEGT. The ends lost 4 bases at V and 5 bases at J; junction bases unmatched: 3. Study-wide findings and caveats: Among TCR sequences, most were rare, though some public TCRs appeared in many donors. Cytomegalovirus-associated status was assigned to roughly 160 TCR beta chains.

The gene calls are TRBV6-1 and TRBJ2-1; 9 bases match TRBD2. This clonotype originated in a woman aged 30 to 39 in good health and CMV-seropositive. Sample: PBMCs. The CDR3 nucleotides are TGTGCCAGCAGTGGGCGACTAGCGGACAATGAGCAGTTCTTC. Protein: CASSGRLADNEQFF.